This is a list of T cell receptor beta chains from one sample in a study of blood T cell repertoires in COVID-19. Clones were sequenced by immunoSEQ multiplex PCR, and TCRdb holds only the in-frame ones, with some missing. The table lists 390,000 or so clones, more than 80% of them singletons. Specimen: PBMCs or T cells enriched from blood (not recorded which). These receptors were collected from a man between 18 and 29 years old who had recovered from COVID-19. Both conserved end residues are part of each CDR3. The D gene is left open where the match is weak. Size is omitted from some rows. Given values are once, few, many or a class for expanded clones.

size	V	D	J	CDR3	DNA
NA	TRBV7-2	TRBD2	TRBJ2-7	CASSSALRRLAGDYEQYF	TGTGCCAGCAGCTCTGCCCTACGTCGGCTAGCGGGAGACTACGAGCAGTACTTC
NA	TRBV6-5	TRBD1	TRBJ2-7	CASSSRTGRNEQYF	TGTGCCAGCAGTTCACGGACAGGCAGAAACGAGCAGTACTTC
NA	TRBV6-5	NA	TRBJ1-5	CASSYNSYNQPQHF	TGTGCCAGCAGTTACAACAGCTACAATCAGCCCCAGCATTTT
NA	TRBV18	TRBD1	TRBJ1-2	CASSPNSKTGGGNGYTF	TGTGCCAGCTCACCCAATTCTAAAACAGGGGGCGGCAATGGCTACACCTTC
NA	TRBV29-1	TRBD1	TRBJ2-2	CSVLGQGVTGELFF	TGCAGCGTTTTGGGACAGGGTGTAACCGGGGAGCTGTTTTTT
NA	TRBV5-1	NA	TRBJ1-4	CASSAQGLGNEKLFF	TGCGCCAGCAGCGCACAGGGTTTGGGAAATGAAAAACTGTTTTTT
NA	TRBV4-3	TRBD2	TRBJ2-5	CASSQGGAGGPPQETQYF	TGCGCCAGCAGCCAAGGAGGCGCGGGGGGCCCTCCACAAGAGACCCAGTACTTC
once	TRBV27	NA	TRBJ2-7	CAAGVDGREQYF	TGTGCCGCCGGGGTAGACGGCCGCGAGCAGTACTTC
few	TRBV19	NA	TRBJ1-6	CATSSEPNYNSPLHF	TGTGCCACCTCGTCCGAGCCGAATTATAATTCACCCCTCCACTTT
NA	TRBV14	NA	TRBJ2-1	CASSQPVGYEQFF	TGTGCCAGCAGCCAACCTGTCGGGTATGAGCAGTTCTTC
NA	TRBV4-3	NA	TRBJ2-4	CASSQGTAVKNIQYF	TGCGCCAGCAGCCAAGGGACAGCTGTCAAAAACATTCAGTACTTC
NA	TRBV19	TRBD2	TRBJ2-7	CASGLAESPQYF	TGTGCCTCTGGACTAGCAGAGTCCCCCCAGTACTTC
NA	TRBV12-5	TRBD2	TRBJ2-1	CASGLVAGGLTEQFF	TGTGCTAGTGGTTTGGTAGCGGGGGGGCTGACTGAGCAGTTCTTC
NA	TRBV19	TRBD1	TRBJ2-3	CASSIAPGTGLDTQYF	TGTGCCAGTAGTATAGCCCCGGGGACAGGGTTGGATACGCAGTATTTT